A single sample gave rise to the 24 T cell receptor beta chains below, sequenced in a study of low-dose radiotherapy and immunotherapy resistance in tumors. Noted time point: after trial treatment. Treatment here: LDRT plus nivolumab, ipilimumab, low-dose cyclophosphamide and aspirin (RACIN trial). TCR amplification involved 15 to 25 PCR cycles with a constant-region primer and V-primer adapter. TCRdb re-called the reads through MiXCR, storing one row per CDR3 protein. The table has roughly 50,000 distinct CDR3 sequences, 33% seen once; the top ten hold under 8.5%. Specimen: PBMCs, collected after low-dose radiotherapy plus immunotherapy. The receptors here all came from a male donor with rectosigmoid adenocarcinoma.

This clonotype was seen many times. This chain connects TRBV12-3 or TRBV12-4 to TRBJ2-7; 7 nucleotides align to TRBD1. J gave up 1 base and V 5 bases, and 11 bases lay outside the gene matches. This CDR3 is built from 16 residues. The CDR3 DNA is TGTGCCAGCAGTCCCCGACAGGGCACATGGTCCTACGAGCAGTACTTC. Protein: CASSPRQGTWSYEQYF.

This chain uses TRBV28 with TRBJ2-1; D is possibly TRBD2 (6 bases). The CDR3 loop spans 15 amino acids. Germline values: CDR1 MDHEN, CDR2 SYDVKM. Between the trimmed V and J ends, which lost 6 bases and 9 bases, there was a span of 21 bases. The CDR3 nucleotides read TGTGCCAGCAGATCCGGGACTCCTGGGCCAAGTGAGCAGTTCTTC. Protein product: CASRSGTPGPSEQFF.

This rearrangement joins TRBV5-1 to TRBJ2-1, with TRBD1 matching 7 bases. The CDR3 spans 15 residues. Germline V gives CDR1 SGHRS, CDR2 YFSETQ. Losses at the gene ends were 2 bases for V and 0 bases for J; bases not matched to a gene: 2. DNA of the CDR3: TGCGCCAGCAGCTTTACAGGGGCCTCCTACAATGAGCAGTTCTTC. This sequence encodes CASSFTGASYNEQFF. Together with reference TRBV5-1 and TRBJ2-1, the CDR3 gives the full variable domain: KAGVTQTPRYLIKTRGQQVTLSCSPISGHRSVSWYQQTPGQGLQFLFEYFSETQRNKGNFPGRFSGRQFSNSRSEMNVSTLELGDSALYLCASSFTGASYNEQFFGPGTRLTVL.

For this clonotype: A far larger clone is off by one base, so a read error is likely. The V call is TRBV11-2, the J call TRBJ2-7; a possible D gene is TRBD2 (6 bases). Germline V gives CDR1 SGHAT, CDR2 FQNNGV. The CDR3 sequence is 14 residues long. Trimming stripped 4 bases from V and 7 bases from J, with 17 bases between. The CDR3 reads CASSWGVVLDEQYF. The CDR3 coding sequence is TGTGCCAGCAGCTGGGGGGTTGTATTAGATGAGCAGTACTTC. The variable domain in full, completed from reference TRBV11-2 and TRBJ2-7, reads EAGVAQSPRYKIIEKRQSVAFWCNPISGHATLYWYQQILGQGPKLLIQFQNNGVVDDSQLPKDRFSAERLKGVDSTLKIQPAKLEDSAVYLCASSWGVVLDEQYFGPGTRLTVT.

This clonotype was seen at least ten times. The gene calls are TRBV7-3 and TRBJ2-1; D gene uncertain. The V gene's germline CDR1 is SGHTA and CDR2 FQGTGA. Trimming shortened V by 1 base and J by 7 bases, and 5 bases separated the two germline ends. The CDR3 is 12 amino acids. In nucleotides, the CDR3 is TGTGCCAGCAGCTTAATGGGGAATGAGCAGTTCTTC. Translation: CASSLMGNEQFF. The entire variable domain, with the rest obtained from reference TRBV7-3 and TRBJ2-1, is as follows: GAGVSQTPSNKVTEKGKYVELRCDPISGHTALYWYRQSLGQGPEFLIYFQGTGAADDSGLPNDRFFAVRPEGSVSTLKIQRTERGDSAVYLCASSLMGNEQFFGPGTRLTVL.

The chain links TRBV7-8 to TRBJ2-1; no definite D call. CDR3 size: 15 residues. V was cut by 0 bases and J by 4 bases, with 10 bases left in between. Germline values: CDR1 SGHVS, CDR2 FQNEAQ. CDR3 coding DNA: TGTGCCAGCAGCTTAGCGGCCGGTCGGTACAATGAGCAGTTCTTC. Its translation: CASSLAAGRYNEQFF. Full variable domain (rest looked up from reference TRBV7-8 and TRBJ2-1): GAGVSQSPRYKVAKRGQDVALRCDPISGHVSLFWYQQALGQGPEFLTYFQNEAQLDKSGLPSDRFFAERPEGSVSTLKIQRTQQEDSAVYLCASSLAAGRYNEQFFGPGTRLTVL.

The chain employs TRBV3-1 and TRBJ1-5; tentatively, D is TRBD1 (5 bases). The CDR3 consists of 14 residues. In germline, CDR1 is LGHDT, CDR2 YNNKEL (reference sequence). Trimming stripped 0 bases from V and 5 bases from J, with 8 bases between. CDR3 residues: CASSQDIGDQPQHF. CDR3 DNA sequence: TGTGCCAGCAGCCAAGATATAGGGGATCAGCCCCAGCATTTT.

The table lists this clonotype with a few counts. The chain links TRBV2 to TRBJ2-1, with 8 bases fitting TRBD2. Per the germline V gene, CDR1 is SNHLY and CDR2 is FYNNEI. After removal of 8 bases from V and 12 bases from J, the junction contained 12 bases not matched to a gene. The CDR3 consists of 13 residues. CDR3 residues: CASENLAGGGQFF. In nucleotides, the CDR3 is TGTGCCAGCGAAAATCTAGCGGGTGGCGGGCAGTTCTTC.

This clonotype was found many times. This sequence joins TRBV28 and TRBJ1-5, with 10 bases aligning to TRBD1. The CDR3 sequence is 16 residues long. Germline V gene lookup returns CDR1 MDHEN and CDR2 SYDVKM. Trimming cost V 6 bases and J 1 base; bases outside gene matches: 6. This chain's CDR3 is CASRPTDRGSNQPQHF. The CDR3 nucleotides read TGTGCCAGCAGGCCCACGGACAGGGGGAGCAATCAGCCCCAGCATTTT.

In this sample, this clonotype turned up many times. The V gene is TRBV11-2, the J gene TRBJ1-6; no reliable D call. CDR3 length equals 15 residues. With 2 bases removed from V and 4 bases from J, the gap between germline ends came to 9 bases. Germline CDR1 reads SGHAT; CDR2 reads FQNNGV. This CDR3 reads CASSLIAGYNSPLHF. Here the CDR3 DNA reads TGTGCCAGCAGCTTAATCGCGGGATATAATTCACCCCTCCACTTT.

The chain uses TRBV11-1 and TRBJ1-1; tentatively, D is TRBD1 (6 bases). Between the trimmed V and J ends, which lost 1 base and 1 base, there was a span of 19 bases. Germline CDR1 reads SGHAT; CDR2 reads FQDESV (reference sequence). The CDR3 is made up of 18 amino acids. The DNA of the CDR3 is TGTGCCAGCAGCTTAGATCGCTTTTGGGGGACAAAGAACACTGAAGCTTTCTTT. Its protein is CASSLDRFWGTKNTEAFF.

Ten or more counts support this clonotype. This chain connects TRBV29-1 to TRBJ2-5; tentative D call: TRBD2 (6 bases). Germline assignment: CDR1 SQVTM and CDR2 ANQGSEA. The V end was cut by 5 bases, the J end by 0 bases, with 13 bases between. This CDR3 spans 14 amino acids. The CDR3 region is CSVFSGGNQETQYF. As DNA, the CDR3 is TGCAGCGTTTTCTCCGGGGGAAACCAAGAGACCCAGTACTTC.

This clonotype was picked up many times. The chain recombines TRBV4-3 with TRBJ1-3; unclear D gene. The CDR3 has 15 residues. Germline CDR1 is LGHNA and CDR2 is YSLEER. V was shortened by 2 bases and J by 1 base, with 9 bases between the two germline ends. The CDR3 DNA sequence: TGCGCCAGCAGCCAATCCAGAACTTCTGGAAACACCATATATTTT. It translates to CASSQSRTSGNTIYF.

This clonotype was seen many times. V and J are TRBV21-1 and TRBJ2-3; the D call in the table, TRBD1, was not verified against the DNA. TRBV21-1 is labeled a pseudogene. This CDR3 region has 16 residues. The DNA for the CDR3 is TGTGCCAGCAGCAATGGAGCAGGTCCCCACACAGATACGCAGTATTTT. Protein sequence: CASSNGAGPHTDTQYF.

The chain joins TRBV2 to TRBJ2-7; 10 bases fit TRBD2. CDR3 length equals 13 residues. Trimming took 6 bases from V and 6 from J; bases not matched to a gene: 5. Germline CDR1 and CDR2: SNHLY and FYNNEI. CDR3 bases: TGTGCCAGCAGAGCGGGGGGGCCCGGCGAGCAGTACTTC. Translated, it gives CASRAGGPGEQYF.

The chain uses TRBV6-2 or TRBV6-3 and TRBJ2-3, with 10 bases matching TRBD2. Germline values: CDR1 MNHEY, CDR2 SVGEGT. After removal of 7 bases from V and 4 bases from J, the junction contained 5 bases not matched to a gene. This CDR3 contains 14 residues. The CDR3 reads CASIVAGGPDTQYF. The CDR3 DNA reads as TGTGCCAGCATCGTAGCGGGAGGCCCAGATACGCAGTATTTT.

This clonotype was counted many times. CDR3 nucleotides: TGTGCCAGTCCGAAATTCCTTTGCAATCAGCCCCAGCATTTT. It specifies CASPKFLCNQPQHF. The rearrangement joins TRBV2 to TRBJ1-5, with unresolved D. Germline V gene sequence: CDR1 SNHLY, CDR2 FYNNEI. The ends were cut back, 9 bases at V and 2 bases at J, with 14 bases in the middle. This CDR3 spans 14 amino acids.

Notes on this clonotype: The junction and the germline gene differ at one end; a read error may be behind it. The V gene is TRBV11-2, the J gene TRBJ1-1, with D tentatively TRBD1 (6 bases). This CDR3 has 13 amino acids. Germline values: CDR1 SGHAT, CDR2 FQNNGV. CDR3 DNA sequence: TGTGCCAGCAGCTTAGGTCGGACAGCTGATGCTTTCTTT. Encoded protein: CASSLGRTADAFF.

This clonotype was counted only a few times. V usage is TRBV5-1 and J usage is TRBJ2-7; tentatively, D is TRBD2 (6 bases). This CDR3 contains 14 residues. Germline values: CDR1 SGHRS, CDR2 YFSETQ. Trimming stripped 4 bases from V and 5 bases from J, with 16 bases between. The CDR3 nucleotides read TGCGCCAGCAGCCCATCAATAGCGGTCCACGAGCAGTACTTC. Translated, it gives CASSPSIAVHEQYF.

This clonotype was counted at least ten times. This chain joins TRBV7-9 and TRBJ2-3, with 8 bases aligning to TRBD2. Germline V gene lookup returns CDR1 SEHNR and CDR2 FQNEAQ (reference sequence). The CDR3 has 15 residues. V lost 1 base to trimming and J lost 4 bases; unmatched junction nucleotides: 4. In nucleotides, the CDR3 is TGTGCCAGCAGCTTAGAGCGGGAGAAGGCAGATACGCAGTATTTT. Its protein product is CASSLEREKADTQYF.

This clonotype was picked up many times. The genes are TRBV19 and TRBJ2-1, with TRBD2 matching over 12 bases. Germline CDR1 and CDR2: LNHDA and SQIVND (reference sequence). The junction had 13 bases not matched to a gene; V was cut back by 7 bases and J by 0 bases. This CDR3 comprises 19 residues. CDR3 residues: CASIRGTSGSPSSYNEQFF. The CDR3 nucleotides read TGTGCCAGTATCCGCGGGACTAGCGGGTCCCCGAGCTCCTACAATGAGCAGTTCTTC.

The chain uses TRBV27 and TRBJ2-1; D is undetermined. The CDR3 sequence is 13 residues long. Germline V gene sequence: CDR1 MNHEY, CDR2 SMNVEV (reference sequence). V shed 10 bases and J shed 4 bases, with 14 bases lying between them. DNA of the CDR3: TGTGCCACCACCCGGACGGAATACAATGAGCAGTTCTTC. It codes for CATTRTEYNEQFF.

This clonotype was seen many times. The V call is TRBV7-8, the J call TRBJ2-1, with D perhaps assigned TRBD1 or TRBD2 (5 bases each). Germline-derived CDR1 and CDR2 are SGHVS and FQNEAQ. Trimming pared 5 bases from V and 9 bases from J, leaving 14 bases between. The CDR3 contains 13 residues. The CDR3, as DNA: TGTGCCAGCAGCAAAGAAAGGGGACGTGAGCAGTTCTTC. Protein sequence: CASSKERGREQFF.

This clonotype showed up many times. V is TRBV6-2 or TRBV6-3 and J is TRBJ1-5; 9 nucleotides line up with TRBD1. The CDR3 contains 14 residues. The V gene's germline CDR1 is MNHEY and CDR2 SVGEGT. Germline trimming cut 4 bases from V and 6 bases from J; bases unmatched to any gene: 4. The CDR3: CASSFTGGGQPQHF. DNA of the CDR3: TGTGCCAGCAGTTTCACAGGGGGCGGTCAGCCCCAGCATTTT.